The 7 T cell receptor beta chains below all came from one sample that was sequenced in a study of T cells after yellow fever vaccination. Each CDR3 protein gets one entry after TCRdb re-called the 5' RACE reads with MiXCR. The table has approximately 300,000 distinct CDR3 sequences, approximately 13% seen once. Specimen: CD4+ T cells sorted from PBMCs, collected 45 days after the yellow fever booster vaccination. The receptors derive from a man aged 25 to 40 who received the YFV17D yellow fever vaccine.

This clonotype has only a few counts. The DNA for the CDR3 is TGTGCCAGCGGGACAGGGGCCATGAACACTGAAGCTTTCTTT. Protein product: CASGTGAMNTEAFF. The chain is built from TRBV12-3 or TRBV12-4 and TRBJ1-1; 10 bases are shared with TRBD1. V lost 8 bases, J lost 0 bases, and 3 bases stayed unmatched. CDR3 length: 14 amino acids.

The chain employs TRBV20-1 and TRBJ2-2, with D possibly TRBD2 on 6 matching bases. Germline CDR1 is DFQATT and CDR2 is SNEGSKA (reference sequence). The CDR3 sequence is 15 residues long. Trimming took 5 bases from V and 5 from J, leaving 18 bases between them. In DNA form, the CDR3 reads TGCAGTGCTGGCTCGGGAGCCGGAGGGACCGGGGAGCTGTTTTTT. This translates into CSAGSGAGGTGELFF.

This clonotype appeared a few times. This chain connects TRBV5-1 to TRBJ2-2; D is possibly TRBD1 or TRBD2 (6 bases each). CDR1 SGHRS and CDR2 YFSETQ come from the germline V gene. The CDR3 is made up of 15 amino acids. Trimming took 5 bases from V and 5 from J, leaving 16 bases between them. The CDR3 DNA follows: TGCGCCAGCAGGTCGATCGGGGGCCGAACCGGGGAGCTGTTTTTT. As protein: CASRSIGGRTGELFF.

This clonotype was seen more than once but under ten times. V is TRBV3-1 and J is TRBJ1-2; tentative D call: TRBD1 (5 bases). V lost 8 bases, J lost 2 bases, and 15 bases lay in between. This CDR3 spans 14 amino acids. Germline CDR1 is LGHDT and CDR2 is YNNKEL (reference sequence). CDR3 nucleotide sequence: TGTGCCAGCGGCGCCGGGACGCCAAACTATGGCTACACCTTC. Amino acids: CASGAGTPNYGYTF.

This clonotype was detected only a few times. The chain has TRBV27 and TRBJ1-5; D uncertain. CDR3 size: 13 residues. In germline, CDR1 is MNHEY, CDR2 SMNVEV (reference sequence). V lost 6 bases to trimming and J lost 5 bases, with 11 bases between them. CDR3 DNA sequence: TGTGCCAGCAGGGGAGGTTCGTATCAGCCCCAGCATTTT. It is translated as CASRGGSYQPQHF.

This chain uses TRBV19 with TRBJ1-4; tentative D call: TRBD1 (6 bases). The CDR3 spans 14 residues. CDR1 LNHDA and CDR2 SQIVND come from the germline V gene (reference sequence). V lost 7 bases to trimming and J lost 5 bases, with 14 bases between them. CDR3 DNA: TGTGCCAGTACCGACAGGAGCCTAAATGAAAAACTGTTTTTT. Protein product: CASTDRSLNEKLFF.

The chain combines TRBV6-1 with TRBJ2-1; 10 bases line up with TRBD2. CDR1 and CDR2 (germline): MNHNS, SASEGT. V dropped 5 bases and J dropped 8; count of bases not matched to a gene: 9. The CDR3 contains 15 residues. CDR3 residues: CASSPATSGWYEQFF. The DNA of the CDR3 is TGTGCCAGCAGTCCCGCGACTAGCGGGTGGTATGAGCAGTTCTTC.